The 24 T cell receptor beta chains reported below all come from one sample, sequenced in a study of blood T cell repertoires in COVID-19. TCRdb's copy holds only in-frame clones and misses some; the assay was immunoSEQ multiplex PCR. The repertoire holds some 490,000 clones, with 80% to 90% as singletons. The specimen sequenced was peripheral blood. The receptors derive from a human donor in a cohort sampled during active COVID-19.

This clone was seen only a few times. The rearrangement joins TRBV13 to TRBJ2-1; 7 nucleotides match TRBD1. Trimming at V came to 5 bases and at J to 2 bases, leaving 12 bases not matched to a gene. Germline V gene lookup returns CDR1 PRHDT and CDR2 FYEKMQ (reference sequence). CDR3 size: 17 residues. The CDR3 is CASSVSDRQGPYNEQFF. DNA for the CDR3: TGTGCCAGCAGCGTTAGCGACCGACAGGGACCCTACAATGAGCAGTTCTTC.

The rearrangement joins TRBV6-6 to TRBJ1-1, with D uncertain. V lost 5 bases and J 4 bases, leaving 11 bases between the germline ends. CDR1 is MNHNY, CDR2 SVGAGI, per germline (reference sequence). The CDR3 has 13 residues. CDR3 DNA: TGTGCCAGCAGTGACTATTCGGGCACTGAAGCTTTCTTT. Translating gives CASSDYSGTEAFF.

The chain links TRBV7-2 to TRBJ2-7; D call uncertain. Germline CDR1 is SGHTA and CDR2 is FQGNSA. The CDR3 contains 14 residues. V lost 1 base, J lost 1 base, and 8 bases lay in between. In nucleotides, the CDR3 is TGTGCCAGCAGCTTAGGGGCGCAATCCTACGAGCAGTACTTC. Translated: CASSLGAQSYEQYF.

V gene TRBV27 combines with J gene TRBJ2-2; 10 bases map to TRBD2. Germline CDR1 MNHEY, CDR2 SMNVEV (reference sequence). Unmatched junction bases numbered 4, after V lost 3 bases and J lost 6 bases. The CDR3 totals 15 residues. Here the CDR3 reads CASSLSGRAAGELFF. In DNA form, the CDR3 reads TGTGCCAGCAGTTTGAGCGGGAGGGCCGCCGGGGAGCTGTTTTTT.

The V gene is TRBV29-1, the J gene TRBJ1-2; 8 bases align to TRBD1. The V segment lost 6 bases and the J segment 3 bases; nucleotides outside the gene matches: 6. Germline CDR1 is SQVTM and CDR2 is ANQGSEA. The CDR3 totals 13 residues. The CDR3 sequence is CSVRQGQDYGYTF. The CDR3 nucleotides read TGCAGCGTACGACAGGGGCAAGACTATGGCTACACCTTC.

The genes are TRBV6-2 or TRBV6-3 and TRBJ2-2; 7 bases match TRBD2. Trimming took 6 bases from V and 0 from J; bases not matched to a gene: 7. Germline loops: CDR1 MNHEY, CDR2 SVGEGT. There are 16 residues in the CDR3. The CDR3 sequence is CASSRGDRANTGELFF. The CDR3 coding sequence is TGTGCCAGCAGCCGGGGGGACCGTGCGAACACCGGGGAGCTGTTTTTT.

The table lists this clone with a count of one. The chain joins TRBV18 to TRBJ1-6, with 8 bases aligning to TRBD1. This CDR3 spans 14 amino acids. Germline CDR1 and CDR2: KGHSH and LQKENI. The J segment lost 6 bases and the V segment lost 3 bases, leaving 1 base of the junction unmatched. In nucleotides, the CDR3 is TGTGCCAGCTCACCTGGACAGGGTAATTCACCCCTCCACTTT. It is translated as CASSPGQGNSPLHF.

The chain recombines TRBV19 with TRBJ2-7, with TRBD1 identical over 8 bases. Germline CDR1 reads LNHDA; CDR2 reads SQIVND (reference sequence). CDR3 length equals 12 residues. V shed 11 bases, J shed 3 bases, and the junction held 6 bases outside the gene matches. CDR3 amino acids: CASGQGVYEQYF. In DNA, the CDR3 is TGTGCCTCCGGACAGGGCGTCTACGAGCAGTACTTC.

The chain couples TRBV19 to TRBJ1-5; 8 bases line up with TRBD1. Germline CDR1 LNHDA, CDR2 SQIVND (reference sequence). V lost 2 bases to trimming and J lost 6 bases; unmatched junction nucleotides: 0. The CDR3 is 13 residues long. CDR3 sequence reads: CASSIQGAQPQHF. CDR3 DNA sequence: TGTGCCAGTAGTATACAGGGGGCTCAGCCCCAGCATTTT.

This sequence joins TRBV11-3 and TRBJ2-3, with 9 bases that match TRBD1. Per the germline V gene, CDR1 is SGHNT and CDR2 is YENEEA. The CDR3 is 15 residues long. Trimming cost V 6 bases and J 4 bases; bases outside gene matches: 8. CDR3 amino acids: CASRAGQGRPDTQYF. The CDR3 DNA reads as TGTGCCAGCAGAGCGGGACAGGGTAGGCCAGATACGCAGTATTTT.

The chain combines TRBV30 with TRBJ1-4; the match to TRBD1 covers 11 bases. The junction had 6 bases not matched to a gene; V was cut back by 2 bases and J by 10 bases. Germline V gene data show CDR1 as GTSNPN and CDR2 as SVGIG (reference sequence). This CDR3 region has 14 residues. CDR3 DNA: TGTGCCTGGAGTTCCGGGACAGGGGGAGCAAAACTGTTTTTT. Its translation is CAWSSGTGGAKLFF.

The V gene is TRBV3-1 (or the pseudogene TRBV3-2), the J gene TRBJ1-1; 8 nucleotides line up with TRBD1. The CDR3 is 18 amino acids. Germline V lookup: CDR1 LGHDT, CDR2 YNNKEL (reference sequence). V shed 0 bases, J shed 4 bases, and the junction held 13 bases outside the gene matches. The CDR3 DNA follows: TGTGCCAGCAGCCAAGATAGAGTCGGACAGGGTGTGGGCACTGAAGCTTTCTTT. Protein sequence: CASSQDRVGQGVGTEAFF.

The rearrangement joins TRBV30 to TRBJ1-2, with TRBD1 matching 11 bases. Germline lookup yields CDR1 GTSNPN and CDR2 SVGIG (reference sequence). The junction had 18 bases not matched to a gene; V was cut back by 4 bases and J by 5 bases. The CDR3 runs to 18 residues. CDR3 protein: CAWILPMRLGQGDYGYTF. The CDR3 DNA is TGTGCCTGGATTCTTCCGATGCGCCTGGGACAGGGGGATTATGGCTACACCTTC.

A single count supports this clone. The rearrangement links TRBV20-1 to TRBJ2-3, with TRBD2 matching over 11 bases. The CDR3 has 15 amino acids. The V gene end was trimmed by 3 bases and the J gene end by 6 bases; junction bases not matched to a gene: 8. In germline, CDR1 is DFQATT, CDR2 SNEGSKA (reference sequence). The CDR3 here is CSASLPSGRKDTQYF. The CDR3 coding sequence is TGCAGTGCTAGTTTGCCTAGCGGGAGGAAGGATACGCAGTATTTT.

This chain uses TRBV19 with TRBJ2-6, with 8 bases fitting TRBD1. V dropped 7 bases and J dropped 3; count of bases not matched to a gene: 23. CDR1 and CDR2 from the germline V gene are LNHDA and SQIVND (reference sequence). The CDR3 runs to 21 residues. The CDR3 sequence: CASTPERWGQGAQGGANVLTF. CDR3 in DNA: TGTGCCAGTACCCCAGAACGCTGGGGGCAGGGGGCACAAGGTGGGGCCAACGTCCTGACTTTC.

The V call is TRBV6-5, the J call TRBJ2-1; 7 nucleotides align to TRBD2. The CDR3 is 15 residues long. Germline values: CDR1 MNHEY, CDR2 SVGAGI. Trimming took 2 bases from V and 6 from J; bases not matched to a gene: 7. The chain's CDR3 is CASSYERGFTNEQFF. For the CDR3, the DNA is TGTGCCAGCAGTTACGAGCGGGGCTTTACCAATGAGCAGTTCTTC.

The chain uses TRBV6-5 and TRBJ2-5; D may be TRBD1 (5 bases). The germline gives CDR1 MNHEY, CDR2 SVGAGI. Trimming pared 2 bases from V and 2 bases from J, leaving 6 bases between. This CDR3 has 13 amino acids. This chain's CDR3 is CASSYRGQETQYF. In DNA, the CDR3 is TGTGCCAGCAGTTACAGGGGACAAGAGACCCAGTACTTC.

The chain uses TRBV30 and TRBJ1-4; 10 positions agree with TRBD1. Per the germline V gene, CDR1 is GTSNPN and CDR2 is SVGIG (reference sequence). This CDR3 has 17 residues. J was trimmed by 1 base and V by 2 bases; bases with no gene match: 7. The CDR3: CAWSKGTGVKTNEKLFF. CDR3 bases: TGTGCCTGGAGTAAAGGGACAGGGGTTAAAACTAATGAAAAACTGTTTTTT.

The chain recombines TRBV7-9 with TRBJ1-2; D not certain. The CDR3 has 15 residues. Trimming took 5 bases from V and 5 from J, leaving 18 bases between them. Per the germline V gene, CDR1 is SEHNR and CDR2 is FQNEAQ (reference sequence). The CDR3 DNA reads TGTGCCAGCAGCCCCAATACTGAGGTTGGATATGGCTACACCTTC. Protein sequence: CASSPNTEVGYGYTF.

The CDR3 sequence is CAGGQGGYTF. DNA of the CDR3: TGTGCCGGGGGGCAGGGTGGCTACACCTTC. The V gene is TRBV30, the J gene TRBJ1-2, with D tentatively TRBD1 (6 bases). Trimming pared 8 bases from V and 7 bases from J, leaving 11 bases between. Germline lookup yields CDR1 GTSNPN and CDR2 SVGIG (reference sequence). CDR3 size: 10 residues.

V gene TRBV4-3 combines with J gene TRBJ2-1, with D unresolved. Per germline, CDR1 LGHNA and CDR2 YSLEER. This CDR3 is 15 amino acids long. With 0 bases removed from V and 4 bases from J, the gap between germline ends came to 10 bases. The CDR3 spells CASSQELVMYNEQFF. In DNA, the CDR3 is TGCGCCAGCAGCCAAGAACTCGTTATGTACAATGAGCAGTTCTTC.

In this sample, this clone turned up a few times. The CDR3 loop reads CASRGQGAWGNQPQHF. CDR3 nucleotides: TGTGCCAGCAGGGGACAGGGGGCTTGGGGCAATCAGCCCCAGCATTTT. J is TRBJ1-5 and V is TRBV28, with 12 bases fitting TRBD1. CDR1 is MDHEN and CDR2 is SYDVKM in the germline V gene. The CDR3 consists of 16 residues. After removal of 6 bases from V and 2 bases from J, the junction contained 5 bases not matched to a gene.

The rearrangement joins TRBV7-9 to TRBJ2-7; the D gene is possibly TRBD1 (5 bases). The CDR3 is 14 residues long. V dropped 5 bases and J dropped 5 bases, with 16 bases sitting between them. Germline CDR1 is SEHNR and CDR2 is FQNEAQ (reference sequence). The CDR3 bases are TGTGCCAGCAGCCGTCAGACAGCTCTCAACGAGCAGTACTTC. It is translated as CASSRQTALNEQYF.

This chain links TRBV4-3 with TRBJ2-2; D remains ambiguous. The length of the CDR3 is 14 residues. V lost 3 bases, J lost 2 bases, and 7 bases lay in between. Germline CDR1 and CDR2: LGHNA and YSLEER. In DNA, the CDR3 is TGCGCCAGCAGCCAGAAGCACAACACCGGGGAGCTGTTTTTT. Its translation: CASSQKHNTGELFF.